This entry lists 21 T cell receptor beta chains sequenced from one sample in a study of Graves' ophthalmopathy and Graves' hyperthyroidism. The authors amplified TCR beta CDR3 regions, and they did so from RNA transcripts for repertoire sequencing. HTBI primers were employed in first-round RT-PCR, then a second-round multiplex PCR followed. TCRdb recomputed calls from the multiplex PCR reads with MiXCR, one row per CDR3 protein. Among around 600,000 distinct CDR3 sequences, roughly 41% were seen once, and the ten largest hold 3% to 4%. The sample was peripheral blood. The source of these receptors is an adult man with Graves' ophthalmopathy.

The chain joins TRBV5-1 to TRBJ1-1; maybe TRBD1 (6 bases). There are 17 residues in the CDR3. Germline V gene lookup returns CDR1 SGHRS and CDR2 YFSETQ. V dropped 4 bases and J dropped 0 bases, with 19 bases sitting between them. CDR3 sequence (DNA): TGCGCCAGCAGCGCCCGGGCGGGGGCAAGGGTGAACACTGAAGCTTTCTTT. Amino acid sequence: CASSARAGARVNTEAFF.

This clonotype was observed at least ten times. V and J are TRBV20-1 and TRBJ2-7; no firm D call. The V and J ends lost 0 bases and 2 bases respectively, with 8 bases between them. The V gene's germline CDR1 is DFQATT and CDR2 SNEGSKA (reference sequence). This CDR3 is built from 13 residues. The CDR3 nucleotides read TGCAGTGCTAGAGATACAGTGACCTACGAGCAGTACTTC. Translation gives CSARDTVTYEQYF.

The table lists this clonotype with many counts. J is TRBJ1-5 and V is TRBV5-8; 7 bases fit TRBD1. The CDR3 loop spans 14 amino acids. V shed 7 bases and J 0 bases; nucleotides not matched to a gene: 4. Germline V lookup: CDR1 SGHTS, CDR2 YDEGEE. The CDR3 spells CASGTGDSNQPQHF. CDR3 sequence (DNA): TGTGCCAGCGGCACAGGGGATAGCAATCAGCCCCAGCATTTT.

The chain uses TRBV29-1 and TRBJ1-2; TRBD1 matches 9 bases. This CDR3 region has 13 residues. CDR1 and CDR2 (germline): SQVTM, ANQGSEA. J lost 9 bases, V lost 6 bases, and 11 bases had no gene match. CDR3 in DNA: TGCAGCGTGACACCGGGACAGGGAAACAGCTACACCTTC. Protein product: CSVTPGQGNSYTF. The full variable domain, in which reference TRBV29-1 and TRBJ1-2 provide the parts outside the CDR3, is SAVISQKPSRDICQRGTSLTIQCQVDSQVTMMFWYRQQPGQSLTLIATANQGSEATYESGFVIDKFPISRPNLTFSTLTVSNMSPEDSSIYLCSVTPGQGNSYTFGSGTRLTVV.

This clonotype appeared a few times. This chain connects TRBV14 to TRBJ1-2; D is uncertain. Trimming pared 0 bases from V and 0 bases from J, leaving 11 bases between. The V gene's germline CDR1 is SGHDN and CDR2 FVKESK. There are 16 residues in the CDR3. CDR3 sequence: CASSQEYAEANYGYTF. DNA for the CDR3: TGTGCCAGCAGCCAAGAATATGCGGAAGCTAACTATGGCTACACCTTC.

This clonotype appeared many times. This chain uses TRBV19 with TRBJ1-5; TRBD1 matches 7 bases. The ends lost 8 bases at V and 0 bases at J; junction bases unmatched: 7. The length of the CDR3 is 15 residues. Germline-derived CDR1 and CDR2 are LNHDA and SQIVND (reference sequence). The CDR3: CASEGTVHSNQPQHF. DNA for the CDR3: TGTGCCAGTGAGGGGACAGTCCATAGCAATCAGCCCCAGCATTTT.

The chain is built from TRBV29-1 and TRBJ1-2, with TRBD1 matching 7 bases. The ends lost 7 bases at V and 13 bases at J; junction bases unmatched: 15. The CDR3 spans 12 residues. From germline, CDR1 is SQVTM and CDR2 ANQGSEA. CDR3 in amino acids: CSASGNGQALTF. The CDR3 nucleotides read TGCAGCGCCTCGGGAAATGGACAGGCTCTCACCTTC.

Comments on this clonotype: A much larger clone sits a single nucleotide away, making a read error possible. V usage is TRBV29-1 and J usage is TRBJ2-7, with 12 bases lining up with TRBD1. There are 14 residues in the CDR3. Germline CDR1 is SQVTM and CDR2 is ANQGSEA. Here the CDR3 DNA reads TGCAGTGCTGAGGGACAGGGGGCCCCCTACGAGCAGTACTTC. Its translation is CSAEGQGAPYEQYF.

This clonotype was recorded many times. The V call is TRBV7-3, the J call TRBJ1-2; 8 bases agree with TRBD1. The CDR3 is made up of 15 amino acids. CDR1 is SGHTA and CDR2 is FQGTGA in the germline V gene. The V gene end was trimmed by 5 bases and the J gene end by 4 bases; junction bases not matched to a gene: 9. DNA for the CDR3: TGTGCCAGCAGCCCCTCCCCAACAGGGGGCTATGGCTACACCTTC. Its protein is CASSPSPTGGYGYTF.

The rearrangement links TRBV29-1 to TRBJ2-5; 7 bases map to TRBD1. The J segment lost 2 bases and the V segment lost 8 bases, leaving 11 bases of the junction unmatched. CDR3 length: 14 amino acids. Germline assignment: CDR1 SQVTM and CDR2 ANQGSEA. The CDR3 coding sequence is TGCAGCCAGACAGGACAGGCAATACAAGAGACCCAGTACTTC. It encodes CSQTGQAIQETQYF.

The chain joins TRBV20-1 to TRBJ2-7; D is unresolved. This CDR3 has 15 amino acids. The V and J ends lost 5 bases and 0 bases respectively, with 17 bases between them. Germline loops: CDR1 DFQATT, CDR2 SNEGSKA (reference sequence). CDR3 residues: CSAYDDVLHSYEQYF. Written as DNA, the CDR3 is TGCAGTGCTTACGACGACGTCCTTCACTCCTACGAGCAGTACTTC.

This clonotype was picked up a small number of times. The chain employs TRBV7-2 and TRBJ2-7, with 8 bases lining up with TRBD2. This CDR3 spans 14 amino acids. J was trimmed by 3 bases and V by 5 bases; bases with no gene match: 6. Germline V lookup: CDR1 SGHTA, CDR2 FQGNSA. CDR3 DNA sequence: TGTGCCAGCAGCCCCGGGGGGGGCCGCTACGAGCAGTACTTC. This translates into CASSPGGGRYEQYF.

This rearrangement joins TRBV29-1 to TRBJ2-3; either TRBD1 or TRBD2 may supply D (5 bases each). Germline assignment: CDR1 SQVTM and CDR2 ANQGSEA. The CDR3 covers 15 residues. V was pared by 3 bases and J by 6 bases, with 19 bases between. The CDR3 DNA sequence: TGCAGCGTTGAGGGCAGGGACCGGTCCGGGGATACGCAGTATTTT. This sequence encodes CSVEGRDRSGDTQYF.

This clonotype was counted ten times or more. The CDR3 is CASSIKQGAGEQYF. For the CDR3, the DNA is TGTGCCAGTAGTATAAAACAGGGGGCTGGCGAGCAGTACTTC. The chain employs TRBV19 and TRBJ2-7; 9 bases agree with TRBD1. V trimming: 2 bases; J trimming: 6 bases; junction bases outside the gene matches: 5. The germline V gene encodes CDR1 LNHDA and CDR2 SQIVND (reference sequence). The CDR3 is made up of 14 amino acids.

A remark on this clonotype: The junction and the germline gene differ at one end; a read error may be behind it. The rearrangement uses TRBV29-1 and TRBJ1-1; unclear D gene. Germline-derived CDR1 and CDR2 are SQVTM and ANQGSEA. CDR3 length: 14 residues. The CDR3 is CRVGAGIMDTEAFF. The CDR3 DNA is TGCAGAGTTGGTGCGGGGATCATGGACACTGAAGCTTTCTTT.

A few counts support this clonotype. The V and J genes are TRBV9 and TRBJ1-2, with 7 bases that match TRBD1. Looked up from germline, CDR1 is SGDLS and CDR2 is YYNGEE. This CDR3 spans 14 amino acids. V was pared by 2 bases and J by 1 base, with 2 bases of the junction left unmatched. DNA of the CDR3: TGTGCCAGCAGCGTCGGGACAGTTAACTATGGCTACACCTTC. It yields the protein CASSVGTVNYGYTF.

This sequence joins TRBV5-6 and TRBJ2-5; possible D gene TRBD2, 6 bases. Trimming pared 6 bases from V and 5 bases from J, leaving 20 bases between. Germline loops: CDR1 SGHDT, CDR2 YYEEEE. The CDR3 runs 15 residues. CDR3 protein: CASTGPMGGGETQYF. CDR3 sequence (DNA): TGTGCCAGCACCGGGCCAATGGGGGGTGGGGAGACCCAGTACTTC.

This chain's CDR3 is CASRGTGGDSGANVLTF. CDR3 DNA sequence: TGTGCCAGTCGCGGGACAGGGGGCGACTCTGGGGCCAACGTCCTGACTTTC. The chain links TRBV19 to TRBJ2-6, with 12 bases that match TRBD1. The CDR3 spans 17 residues. V lost 8 bases and J lost 0; bases outside the gene matches: 5. Germline lookup yields CDR1 LNHDA and CDR2 SQIVND (reference sequence). Filled out from reference TRBV19 and TRBJ2-6, the complete variable domain reads DGGITQSPKYLFRKEGQNVTLSCEQNLNHDAMYWYRQDPGQGLRLIYYSQIVNDFQKGDIAEGYSVSREKKESFPLTVTSAQKNPTAFYLCASRGTGGDSGANVLTFGAGSRLTVL.

There are many counts of this clonotype. The chain joins TRBV29-1 to TRBJ2-7; 8 positions agree with TRBD1. From germline, CDR1 is SQVTM and CDR2 ANQGSEA. CDR3 length: 14 residues. J was trimmed by 0 bases and V by 5 bases; bases with no gene match: 6. The CDR3 nucleotides read TGCAGCGTTCGCAGGGGGCTATGCTCCTACGAGCAGTACTTC. Translated, it gives CSVRRGLCSYEQYF.

This chain joins TRBV25-1 and TRBJ1-1, with 7 positions matching TRBD1. The length of the CDR3 is 13 residues. After removal of 8 bases from V and 4 bases from J, the junction contained 7 bases not matched to a gene. Germline lookup yields CDR1 MGHDK and CDR2 SYGVNS. This chain's CDR3 is CASSTGTFTEAFF. CDR3 in DNA: TGTGCCAGCTCGACAGGGACGTTCACTGAAGCTTTCTTT.

V gene TRBV7-2 combines with J gene TRBJ2-5, with 14 nucleotides matching TRBD2. Germline V gene lookup returns CDR1 SGHTA and CDR2 FQGNSA. The CDR3 sequence is 19 residues long. V shed 5 bases and J 8 bases; nucleotides not matched to a gene: 19. The CDR3 DNA sequence: TGTGCCAGCAGCCACCTAGGGACTAGCGGGAGTTCCCTACAAGGAACCCAGTACTTC. This encodes CASSHLGTSGSSLQGTQYF.